This section outlines one TCR beta chain sequence together with its context. Its antigen remains unknown. One end of the junction is discordant with germline, which a read error may explain. This sample was taken from a study of CD8+CD57+ T cells in acquired aplastic anemia. Study-wide context: The DNA of sorted CD4+ and CD8+ cells averaged roughly 3 ug. The study obtained roughly 10 million reads on average for CD4+ cells from healthy donors. Study-level results: In CD8+ cells, Simpson's diversity showed no significant difference between patients and controls. Overlapping CD8+ CDR3 repertoires of patients and controls contained approximately 28 shared sequences.

According to the study, genomic DNA was the template for TCR beta VDJ and CDR3 profiling. TCRdb itself ran the reads through MiXCR, one entry per CDR3 protein. The sample consists of a few hundred thousand distinct CDR3 sequences, 65% to 75% of them appearing once. The germline V gene encodes CDR1 LNHNV and CDR2 YYDKDF (reference sequence). The CDR3 consists of 15 residues. This TCR came from a human donor in good health, serving as a control. The sequencing sample was made of sorted CD4+, CD8+, or CD8+CD57+ T cells (not recorded which) from PBMCs. The rearrangement uses TRBV15 and TRBJ2-3; D is unclear. TRBJ1-5 matches the DNA end more closely, so the J call is doubtful. This CDR3 is CATRGLVESKQPQHF. The CDR3 DNA sequence: TGTGCCACCAGAGGTCTAGTGGAGAGCAAACAGCCCCAGCATTTT.